This TCR beta chain was documented in a study of blood T cell repertoires in COVID-19. This CDR3 has 17 amino acids. After removal of 4 bases from V and 4 bases from J, the junction contained 10 bases not matched to a gene. The germline V gene encodes CDR1 SGHTA and CDR2 FQGTGA. Sequenced by immunoSEQ multiplex PCR; TCRdb stores in-frame clones only, minus some. The sample holds around 220,000 clones, 86% seen once. This rearrangement joins TRBV7-3 to TRBJ2-1; 10 bases line up with TRBD2. The clonotype originates from a man aged 45-65 years with acute or convalescent COVID-19. The sequenced material came from peripheral blood. This CDR3 is CASSSVYSGGRYNEQFF. The DNA of the CDR3 is TGTGCCAGCAGCTCCGTTTATAGCGGGGGGAGATACAATGAGCAGTTCTTC. The whole variable domain, remainder taken from reference TRBV7-3 and TRBJ2-1, is GAGVSQTPSNKVTEKGKYVELRCDPISGHTALYWYRQSLGQGPEFLIYFQGTGAADDSGLPNDRFFAVRPEGSVSTLKIQRTERGDSAVYLCASSSVYSGGRYNEQFFGPGTRLTVL.